These 15 T cell receptor beta chains originate from one sample sequenced in a study of early T cells in non-severe SARS-CoV-2 infection. TCRdb re-called the 5' RACE reads with MiXCR, one entry per CDR3 protein. The data hold more than 55,000 distinct CDR3 sequences, with less than 15% observed a single time. The sample in question was whole blood, obtained at baseline. The source of these receptors is an adult who was a healthcare worker with PCR-confirmed SARS-CoV-2 infection or an uninfected control (not recorded which).

The table lists this clonotype with many counts. The genes are TRBV6-5 and TRBJ2-7; no reliable D call. The CDR3 runs 15 residues. V gave up 5 bases and J gave up 0 bases, with 14 bases separating them. The germline V gene encodes CDR1 MNHEY and CDR2 SVGAGI. As DNA, the CDR3 is TGTGCCAGCAGTCCCCGGCCCCTTAGCTCCTACGAGCAGTACTTC. Its translation is CASSPRPLSSYEQYF.

This chain uses TRBV7-2 with TRBJ2-7; tentative D call: TRBD1 (5 bases). V lost 4 bases, J lost 6 bases, and 13 bases lay in between. CDR3 length equals 13 residues. Looked up from germline, CDR1 is SGHTA and CDR2 is FQGNSA. This chain's CDR3 is CASSSSRETEQYF. In DNA, the CDR3 is TGTGCCAGCAGCTCAAGCAGGGAAACCGAGCAGTACTTC.

The chain is built from TRBV3-1 and TRBJ2-7; D is unresolved. V was cut by 0 bases and J by 2 bases, with 11 bases left in between. This CDR3 contains 15 residues. Per germline, CDR1 LGHDT and CDR2 YNNKEL (reference sequence). The DNA for the CDR3 is TGTGCCAGCAGCCAAGATCCTGGAGCTCCCTACGAGCAGTACTTC. This sequence encodes CASSQDPGAPYEQYF.

This clonotype occurred a few times. CDR3 DNA sequence: TGTGCCAGCGGACCGACAGGTATTAGCAATCAGCCCCAGCATTTT. Protein sequence: CASGPTGISNQPQHF. The rearrangement joins TRBV6-6 to TRBJ1-5; perhaps TRBD1 as D (6 bases). The length of the CDR3 is 15 residues. V lost 8 bases and J lost 0, with 14 bases in between. Germline loops: CDR1 MNHNY, CDR2 SVGAGI (reference sequence).

The sample holds many counts of this clonotype. V is TRBV4-1 and J is TRBJ2-5; TRBD2 matches at 15 bases. Per germline, CDR1 MGHRA and CDR2 YSYEKL. The CDR3 has 18 residues. The J segment lost 2 bases and the V segment lost 0 bases, leaving 4 bases of the junction unmatched. DNA of the CDR3: TGCGCCAGCAGCCAAGATCGGGGACTAGCGGGGGGACAAGAGACCCAGTACTTC. This codes for CASSQDRGLAGGQETQYF.

This chain joins TRBV29-1 and TRBJ2-5; 8 bases align to TRBD1. Germline CDR1 is SQVTM and CDR2 is ANQGSEA. This CDR3 has 14 amino acids. The V and J ends lost 4 bases and 5 bases, in that order; junction bases with no gene match: 9. CDR3 amino acids: CSVAPGGIGETQYF. DNA for the CDR3: TGCAGCGTTGCCCCAGGGGGCATAGGGGAGACCCAGTACTTC.

The chain has TRBV4-3 and TRBJ2-1; tentative D call: TRBD2 (5 bases). V was pared by 4 bases and J by 2 bases, with 15 bases between. CDR3 length equals 16 residues. The V gene's germline CDR1 is LGHNA and CDR2 YSLEER. In nucleotides, the CDR3 is TGCGCCAGCAGCCCAAATGGGCTAGCCGCCTACAATGAGCAGTTCTTC. Residues: CASSPNGLAAYNEQFF.

The gene calls are TRBV7-9 and TRBJ2-1; weak D call: TRBD2 (5 bases). Germline CDR1 reads SEHNR; CDR2 reads FQNEAQ (reference sequence). V lost 6 bases and J lost 10, with 16 bases in between. This CDR3 has 13 residues. The CDR3 here is CASRVAPLGEQFF. DNA of the CDR3: TGTGCCAGCAGAGTAGCGCCCTTGGGAGAGCAGTTCTTC.

This clonotype was counted between two and nine times. V usage is TRBV7-3 and J usage is TRBJ1-1; D call uncertain. Trimming removed 4 bases at V and 8 bases at J, with 11 bases between. The V gene's germline CDR1 is SGHTA and CDR2 FQGTGA. The CDR3 consists of 12 residues. In DNA form, the CDR3 reads TGTGCCAGCAGCTACCGACTTATAGAAGCTTTCTTT. Its protein product is CASSYRLIEAFF. The full variable domain, its missing parts supplied by reference TRBV7-3 and TRBJ1-1, is GAGVSQTPSNKVTEKGKYVELRCDPISGHTALYWYRQSLGQGPEFLIYFQGTGAADDSGLPNDRFFAVRPEGSVSTLKIQRTERGDSAVYLCASSYRLIEAFFGQGTRLTVV.

This clonotype turned up a few times. The V gene is TRBV6-5, the J gene TRBJ2-7; the match to TRBD1 covers 9 bases. From germline, CDR1 is MNHEY and CDR2 SVGAGI. V was pared by 2 bases and J by 7 bases, with 6 bases of the junction left unmatched. The CDR3 length is 14 residues. The DNA for the CDR3 is TGTGCCAGCAGTTACGGGACAGGGCATGGGGAGCAGTACTTC. Its translation: CASSYGTGHGEQYF.

Here the CDR3 reads CAIRPGQGSVETQYF. DNA for the CDR3: TGTGCCATCAGACCGGGACAGGGTAGTGTCGAGACCCAGTACTTC. The chain links TRBV10-3 to TRBJ2-5, with 9 bases lining up with TRBD1. CDR1 is ENHRY and CDR2 is SYGVKD in the germline V gene. J lost 5 bases, V lost 6 bases, and 10 bases had no gene match. The CDR3 sequence is 15 residues long.

The genes are TRBV5-1 and TRBJ2-6; D is unresolved. The ends were cut back, 0 bases at V and 0 bases at J, with 10 bases in the middle. The CDR3 length is 17 residues. In germline, CDR1 is SGHRS, CDR2 YFSETQ. CDR3 DNA sequence: TGCGCCAGCAGCTTGGTAGCAGAGACCTCTGGGGCCAACGTCCTGACTTTC. Translating gives CASSLVAETSGANVLTF.

This clonotype was counted many times. The chain combines TRBV2 with TRBJ1-2, with 7 positions matching TRBD1. J lost 6 bases, V lost 6 bases, and 13 bases had no gene match. CDR3 length: 15 residues. The germline V gene has CDR1 SNHLY and CDR2 FYNNEI. The CDR3, as DNA: TGTGCCAGCAGGCCGACAGGGAGGAACATTGATGGCTACACCTTC. It is translated as CASRPTGRNIDGYTF.

This clonotype has just a few counts. The chain joins TRBV20-1 to TRBJ2-1, with TRBD2 matching over 9 bases. The CDR3 extends over 14 amino acids. Germline values: CDR1 DFQATT, CDR2 SNEGSKA (reference sequence). Germline trimming cut 5 bases from V and 8 bases from J; bases unmatched to any gene: 10. The CDR3 DNA follows: TGCAGTGCTCCTCCCTTTAGCGGGAGTCATGAGCAGTTCTTC. Its protein product is CSAPPFSGSHEQFF.

This clonotype has at least ten counts. The V call is TRBV6-6, the J call TRBJ2-1, with 7 bases that match TRBD2. The CDR3 is 17 residues long. V shed 6 bases, J shed 0 bases, and the junction held 11 bases outside the gene matches. CDR1 MNHNY and CDR2 SVGAGI come from the germline V gene (reference sequence). As DNA, the CDR3 is TGTGCCAGCAGCCCCCAGTCGGGGGGAAGCTCCTACAATGAGCAGTTCTTC. This sequence encodes CASSPQSGGSSYNEQFF.